This paragraph covers one T cell receptor (beta chain) sequence. The data derive from a study of cytomegalovirus exposure and HLA in healthy donors. The study ran its PCR with 60 Vbeta and 13 Jbeta primers. TCRdb's table, derived via immunoSEQ multiplex PCR, lists solely in-frame clones and lacks some. This sample has some 190,000 clones; approximately 81% occur once, and the top ten carry 1%. The CDR3 contains 15 residues. The germline V and J ends were trimmed by 5 bases and 0 bases, with 11 bases remaining between them. The germline V gene has CDR1 SGHVS and CDR2 FNYEAQ. This clonotype was obtained from a boy between 2 and 10 years old in good health and CMV-seronegative. Sequenced material: PBMCs. J is TRBJ2-1 and V is TRBV7-6; the D gene is possibly TRBD2 (6 bases). CDR3 residues: CASSGGRSSYNEQFF. The CDR3 DNA reads as TGTGCCAGCAGCGGGGGGAGGAGCTCCTACAATGAGCAGTTCTTC.